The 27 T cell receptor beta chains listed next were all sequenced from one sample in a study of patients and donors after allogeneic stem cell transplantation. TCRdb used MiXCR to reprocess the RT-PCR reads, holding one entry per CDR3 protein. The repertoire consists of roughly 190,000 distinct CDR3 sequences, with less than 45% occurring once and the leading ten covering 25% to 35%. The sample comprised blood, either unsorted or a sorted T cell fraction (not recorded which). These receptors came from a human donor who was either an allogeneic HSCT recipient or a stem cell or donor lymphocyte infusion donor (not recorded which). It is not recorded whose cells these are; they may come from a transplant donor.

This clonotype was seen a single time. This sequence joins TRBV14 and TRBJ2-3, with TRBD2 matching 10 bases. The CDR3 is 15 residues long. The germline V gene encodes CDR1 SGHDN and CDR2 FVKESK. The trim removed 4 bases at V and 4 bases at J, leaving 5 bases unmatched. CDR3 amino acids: CASSLTSGNADTQYF. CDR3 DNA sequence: TGTGCCAGCAGCCTTACTAGCGGGAACGCAGATACGCAGTATTTT.

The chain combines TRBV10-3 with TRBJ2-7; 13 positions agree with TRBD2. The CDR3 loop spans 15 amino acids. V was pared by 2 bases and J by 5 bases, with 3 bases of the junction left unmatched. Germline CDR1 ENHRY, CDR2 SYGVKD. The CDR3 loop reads CAISEEGLAGNEQYF. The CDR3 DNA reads TGTGCCATCAGTGAGGAGGGACTAGCGGGAAACGAGCAGTACTTC.

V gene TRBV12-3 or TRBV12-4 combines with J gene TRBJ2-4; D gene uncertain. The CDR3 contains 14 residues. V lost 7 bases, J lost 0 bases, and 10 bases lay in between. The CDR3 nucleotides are TGTGCCAGCACTCTAACGCTAGCCAAAAACATTCAGTACTTC. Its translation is CASTLTLAKNIQYF.

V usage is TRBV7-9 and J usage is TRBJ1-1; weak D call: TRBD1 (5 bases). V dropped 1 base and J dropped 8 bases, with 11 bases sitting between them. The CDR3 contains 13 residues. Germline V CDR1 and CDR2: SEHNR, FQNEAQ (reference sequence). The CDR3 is CASSLGQGMEAFF. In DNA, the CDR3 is TGTGCCAGCAGCTTAGGGCAGGGAATGGAAGCTTTCTTT.

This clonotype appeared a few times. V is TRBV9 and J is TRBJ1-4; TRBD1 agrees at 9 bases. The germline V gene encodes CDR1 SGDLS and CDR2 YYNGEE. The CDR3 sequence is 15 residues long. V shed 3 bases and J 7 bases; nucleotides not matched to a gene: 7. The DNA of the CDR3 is TGTGCCAGCAGCGCTACCGGGACAGGGATTGAAAAACTGTTTTTT. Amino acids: CASSATGTGIEKLFF.

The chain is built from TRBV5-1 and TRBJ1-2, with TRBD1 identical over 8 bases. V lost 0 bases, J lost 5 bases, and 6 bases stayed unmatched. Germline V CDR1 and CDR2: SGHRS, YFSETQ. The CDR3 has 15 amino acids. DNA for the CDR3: TGCGCCAGCAGCTTGGACAGGGGGAACAGATATGGCTACACCTTC. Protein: CASSLDRGNRYGYTF. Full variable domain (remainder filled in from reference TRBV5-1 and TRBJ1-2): KAGVTQTPRYLIKTRGQQVTLSCSPISGHRSVSWYQQTPGQGLQFLFEYFSETQRNKGNFPGRFSGRQFSNSRSEMNVSTLELGDSALYLCASSLDRGNRYGYTFGSGTRLTVV.

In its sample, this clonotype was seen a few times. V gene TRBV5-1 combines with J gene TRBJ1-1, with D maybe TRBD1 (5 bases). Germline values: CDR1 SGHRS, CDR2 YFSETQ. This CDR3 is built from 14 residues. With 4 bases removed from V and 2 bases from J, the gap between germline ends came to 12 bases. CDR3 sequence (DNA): TGCGCCAGCAGCAAACGGGACGGAAACACTGAAGCTTTCTTT. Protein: CASSKRDGNTEAFF. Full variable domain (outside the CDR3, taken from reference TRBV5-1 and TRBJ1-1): KAGVTQTPRYLIKTRGQQVTLSCSPISGHRSVSWYQQTPGQGLQFLFEYFSETQRNKGNFPGRFSGRQFSNSRSEMNVSTLELGDSALYLCASSKRDGNTEAFFGQGTRLTVV.

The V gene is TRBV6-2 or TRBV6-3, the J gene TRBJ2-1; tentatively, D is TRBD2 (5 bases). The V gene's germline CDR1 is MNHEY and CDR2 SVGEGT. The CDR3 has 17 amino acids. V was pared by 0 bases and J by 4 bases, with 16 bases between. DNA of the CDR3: TGTGCCAGCAGTTACTCGTATGAGAGCGGTTCGTACAATGAGCAGTTCTTC. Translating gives CASSYSYESGSYNEQFF.

The CDR3 nucleotides are TGTGCCAGCAGCCATCTTACAGGGGGCGCGGACACTGAAGCTTTCTTT. It is translated as CASSHLTGGADTEAFF. This sequence joins TRBV9 and TRBJ1-1; 9 bases align to TRBD1. Germline values: CDR1 SGDLS, CDR2 YYNGEE. V trimming: 4 bases; J trimming: 3 bases; junction bases outside the gene matches: 10. The CDR3 totals 16 residues.

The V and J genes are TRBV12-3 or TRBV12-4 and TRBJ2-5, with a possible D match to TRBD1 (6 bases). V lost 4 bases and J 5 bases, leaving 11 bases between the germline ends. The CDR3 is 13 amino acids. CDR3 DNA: TGTGCCAGCAGTTACAGGGTGAGGGAGACCCAGTACTTC. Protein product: CASSYRVRETQYF.

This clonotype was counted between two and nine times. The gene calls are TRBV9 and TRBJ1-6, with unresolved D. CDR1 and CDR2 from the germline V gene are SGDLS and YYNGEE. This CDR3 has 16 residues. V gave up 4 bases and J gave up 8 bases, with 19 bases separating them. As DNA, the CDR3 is TGTGCCAGCAGCCCATCTGGGTTGGGGAGGGATTCACCCCTCCACTTT. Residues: CASSPSGLGRDSPLHF.

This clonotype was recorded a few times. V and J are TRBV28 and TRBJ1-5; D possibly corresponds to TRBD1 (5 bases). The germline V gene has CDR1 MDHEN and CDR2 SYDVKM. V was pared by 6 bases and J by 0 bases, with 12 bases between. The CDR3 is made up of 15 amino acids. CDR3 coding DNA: TGTGCCAGCAGGCACCGACAGTATAGCAATCAGCCCCAGCATTTT. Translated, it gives CASRHRQYSNQPQHF.

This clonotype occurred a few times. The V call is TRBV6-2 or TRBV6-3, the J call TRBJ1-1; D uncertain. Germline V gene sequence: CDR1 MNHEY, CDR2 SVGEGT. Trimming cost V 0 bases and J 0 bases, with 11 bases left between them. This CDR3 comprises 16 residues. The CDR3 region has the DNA TGTGCCAGCAGTTACTCAGCAGGTTTCATGAACACTGAAGCTTTCTTT. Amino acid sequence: CASSYSAGFMNTEAFF.

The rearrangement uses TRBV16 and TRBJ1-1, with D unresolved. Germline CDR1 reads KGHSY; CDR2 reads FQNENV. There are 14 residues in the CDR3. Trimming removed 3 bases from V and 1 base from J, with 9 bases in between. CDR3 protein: CASSQDLGNTEAFF. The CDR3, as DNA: TGTGCCAGCAGCCAGGATTTGGGGAACACTGAAGCTTTCTTT.

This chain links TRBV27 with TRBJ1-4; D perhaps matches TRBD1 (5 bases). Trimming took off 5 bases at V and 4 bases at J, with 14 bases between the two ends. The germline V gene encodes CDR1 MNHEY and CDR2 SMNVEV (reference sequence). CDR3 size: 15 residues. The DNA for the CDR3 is TGTGCCAGCAGTCCCCTCCGACAGATTAATGAAAAACTGTTTTTT. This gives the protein CASSPLRQINEKLFF. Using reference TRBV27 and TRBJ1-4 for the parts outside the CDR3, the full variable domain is EAQVTQNPRYLITVTGKKLTVTCSQNMNHEYMSWYRQDPGLGLRQIYYSMNVEVTDKGDVPEGYKVSRKEKRNFPLILESPSPNQTSLYFCASSPLRQINEKLFFGSGTQLSVL.

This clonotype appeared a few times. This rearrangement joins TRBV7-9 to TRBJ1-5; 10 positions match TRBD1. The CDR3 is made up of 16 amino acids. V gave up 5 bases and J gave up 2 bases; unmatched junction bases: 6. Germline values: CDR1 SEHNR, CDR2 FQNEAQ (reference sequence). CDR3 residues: CASSNGDRGGNQPQHF. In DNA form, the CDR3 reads TGTGCCAGCAGCAATGGGGACAGGGGTGGCAATCAGCCCCAGCATTTT. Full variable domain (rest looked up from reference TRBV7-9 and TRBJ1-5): DTGVSQNPRHKITKRGQNVTFRCDPISEHNRLYWYRQTLGQGPEFLTYFQNEAQLEKSRLLSDRFSAERPKGSFSTLEIQRTEQGDSAMYLCASSNGDRGGNQPQHFGDGTRLSIL.

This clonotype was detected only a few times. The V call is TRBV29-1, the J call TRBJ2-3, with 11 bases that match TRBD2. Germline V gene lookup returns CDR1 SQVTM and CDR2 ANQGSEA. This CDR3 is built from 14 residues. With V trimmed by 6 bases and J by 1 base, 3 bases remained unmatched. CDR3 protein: CSVPLAGGTDTQYF. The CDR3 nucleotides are TGCAGCGTCCCACTAGCGGGAGGCACAGATACGCAGTATTTT.

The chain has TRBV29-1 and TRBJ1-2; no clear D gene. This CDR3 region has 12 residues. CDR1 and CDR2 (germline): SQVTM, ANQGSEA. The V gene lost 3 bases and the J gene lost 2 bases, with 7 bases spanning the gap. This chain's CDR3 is CSVEGDNYGYTF. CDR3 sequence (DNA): TGCAGCGTTGAGGGAGACAACTATGGCTACACCTTC.

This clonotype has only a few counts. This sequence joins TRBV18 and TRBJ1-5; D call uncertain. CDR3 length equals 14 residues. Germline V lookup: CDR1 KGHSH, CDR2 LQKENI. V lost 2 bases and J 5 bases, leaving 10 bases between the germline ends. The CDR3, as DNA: TGTGCCAGCTCACCAGTAGTCTCGTATCAGCCCCAGCATTTT. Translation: CASSPVVSYQPQHF.

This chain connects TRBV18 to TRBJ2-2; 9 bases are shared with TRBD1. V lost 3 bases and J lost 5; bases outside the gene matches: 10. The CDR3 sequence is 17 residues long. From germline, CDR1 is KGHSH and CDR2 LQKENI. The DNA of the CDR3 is TGTGCCAGCTCACCCTGGACAGGGGACCCACGGACCGGGGAGCTGTTTTTT. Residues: CASSPWTGDPRTGELFF.

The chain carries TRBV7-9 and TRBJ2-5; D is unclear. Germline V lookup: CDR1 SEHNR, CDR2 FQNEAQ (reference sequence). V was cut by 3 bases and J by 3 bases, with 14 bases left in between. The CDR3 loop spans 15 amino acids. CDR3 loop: CASSFSYRIEETQYF. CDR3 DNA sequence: TGTGCCAGCAGCTTCAGTTACAGAATCGAAGAGACCCAGTACTTC.

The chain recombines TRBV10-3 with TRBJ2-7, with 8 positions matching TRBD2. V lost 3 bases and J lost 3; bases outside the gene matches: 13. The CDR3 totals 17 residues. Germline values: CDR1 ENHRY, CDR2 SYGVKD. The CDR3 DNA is TGTGCCATCAGTGAAACCCCGGTTAGGAGCGGGAGCTACGAGCAGTACTTC. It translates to CAISETPVRSGSYEQYF.

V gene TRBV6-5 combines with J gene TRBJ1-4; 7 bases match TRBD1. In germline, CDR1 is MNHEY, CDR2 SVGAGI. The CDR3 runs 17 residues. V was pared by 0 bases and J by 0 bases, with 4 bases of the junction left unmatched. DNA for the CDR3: TGTGCCAGCAGTTACTCGGGACAGCCGTCAACTAATGAAAAACTGTTTTTT. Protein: CASSYSGQPSTNEKLFF.

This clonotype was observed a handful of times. The CDR3 DNA reads as TGTGCCAGCAGCCAAGAACAACCGGGAGCGGATGAGCAGTTCTTC. Translation: CASSQEQPGADEQFF. This chain links TRBV3-1 with TRBJ2-1; TRBD2 is a possible D gene (6 bases). V shed 0 bases and J shed 8 bases, with 14 bases lying between them. This CDR3 has 15 amino acids. Germline V gene sequence: CDR1 LGHDT, CDR2 YNNKEL (reference sequence).

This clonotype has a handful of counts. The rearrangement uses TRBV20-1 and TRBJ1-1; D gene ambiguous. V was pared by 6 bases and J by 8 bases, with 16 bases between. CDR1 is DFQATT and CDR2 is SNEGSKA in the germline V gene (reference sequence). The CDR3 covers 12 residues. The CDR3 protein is CSAQPGSLEAFF. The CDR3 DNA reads TGCAGTGCGCAGCCCGGGTCGCTCGAAGCTTTCTTT.

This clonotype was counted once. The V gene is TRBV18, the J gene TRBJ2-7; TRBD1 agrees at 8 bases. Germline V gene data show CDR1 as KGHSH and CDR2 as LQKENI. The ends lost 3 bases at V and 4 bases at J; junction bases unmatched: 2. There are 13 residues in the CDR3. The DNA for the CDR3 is TGTGCCAGCTCACCGACAGGGGTGTACGAGCAGTACTTC. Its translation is CASSPTGVYEQYF.

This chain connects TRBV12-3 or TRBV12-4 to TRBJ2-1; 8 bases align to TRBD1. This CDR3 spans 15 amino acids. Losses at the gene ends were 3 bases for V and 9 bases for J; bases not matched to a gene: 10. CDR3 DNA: TGTGCCAGCAGTTTGCGGACAGGGCAGGGCACTGAGCAGTTCTTC. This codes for CASSLRTGQGTEQFF.